What follows describes a single T cell receptor (beta chain). The clone's antigen remains unknown. There are no base qualities to consult, and no much larger clone falls within one base. This sample stems from a study of cytotoxic CD8 clonotypes in ibrutinib-treated CLL (dated by TCRdb to 2020 to 2023). For context, the study as a whole: The cohort included roughly 15 treatment-naive and fewer than 12 relapsed/refractory patients; 17 were IGHV unmutated. Responses were partial in 25 or so patients and complete in 2; after median approximately 5.5 years follow-up, some 15 stayed in remission and approximately twelve progressed. Response samples were taken after a median of roughly a year on treatment, ranging from about 6 to 36 months. On average, each sample had about 250,000 productive templates and approximately 100,000 productive rearrangements. Of the approximately 91 people in the trial, 25 to 30 had longitudinal samples available. Cryopreserved peripheral blood mononuclear cells were obtained before treatment, at response, and at either sustained remission or disease progression. Every sample from remission and from progressive disease was obtained while the patients were still on ibrutinib. The full study reports these points: Baseline clonality exceeded that of age-matched healthy donors and correlated strongly with circulating CD8+ T-cell counts. Sampling times were not matched between patients in sustained remission and patients whose disease was progressing, and lymph node repertoires were not examined. Public clonotypes were found to be uncommon and were observed to contract or remain stable during treatment; the increase in clonality was shown to reflect expansion of private clonotypes at ibrutinib response. Clonality increased at ibrutinib response, stayed stable in sustained remission, and fell back toward baseline at progression.

V and J are truncated by 6 bases and 2 bases respectively, leaving an intervening sequence of 17 bases. Reading the germline V gene gives CDR1 MRHNA and CDR2 SNTAGT. The CDR3 runs 16 amino acids, cysteine and phenylalanine included. Solely the CDR3 DNA is kept, with 48 bases framed from the first base. Explained via the paper, the time point label denotes: more than 10 months on ibrutinib. For TCR beta library preparation, around 1.8 micrograms of genomic DNA were extracted from the cryopreserved PBMCs. Longitudinal blood samples from CLL patients receiving ibrutinib monotherapy were subjected to high-throughput TCR beta sequencing. Patients were enrolled in a phase 2 open-label single-center ibrutinib monotherapy trial. The goal of deep resolution MiSeq sequencing was a depth between 1 in 1 million and 1 in 200,000 T cells, and coverage averaged 10x per clonotype. The immunoSEQ hsTCRB Kit was used to generate the TCR beta libraries. Concerning the study's data processing: Data were analyzed with ImmunoSEQ Data Assistant and ImmunoSEQ Analyzer, with V, D and J genes assigned per IMGT definitions. Clonality, which ranges from 0 to 1, was calculated by subtracting the normalized Shannon entropy of productive rearrangement frequencies from one. Only overrepresented clonotypes making up at least 0.05% of the repertoire of each patient were included in the public clonotype analysis. Repertoires from around 13 age-matched healthy donors in immuneACCESS were used as clonality controls. As stored in TCRdb, this immuneACCESS dataset retains in-frame rearrangements with V and J assigned. A fraction of the clones does not appear; measured against another copy, unresolved V genes explain less than half of the discrepancy, and the remainder lacks a known reason. V and J calls and clone size follow that table, whereas D and trimming were derived from the DNA. The sample includes tens of thousands of clones, with roughly three quarters observed a single time. Jointly, the top ten make up around 4.8% of the sample.

The receptor chain draws on TRBV6-4 and TRBJ2-1; the D gene is not confidently resolved. The sample was PBMCs, taken after 12 months of ibrutinib treatment. This clonotype was obtained from a human donor with chronic lymphocytic leukemia. This receptor has the CDR3 CASREHESPPYNEQFF. The DNA is as follows: TGTGCCAGCAGGGAACATGAGTCGCCCCCCTACAATGAGCAGTTCTTC.